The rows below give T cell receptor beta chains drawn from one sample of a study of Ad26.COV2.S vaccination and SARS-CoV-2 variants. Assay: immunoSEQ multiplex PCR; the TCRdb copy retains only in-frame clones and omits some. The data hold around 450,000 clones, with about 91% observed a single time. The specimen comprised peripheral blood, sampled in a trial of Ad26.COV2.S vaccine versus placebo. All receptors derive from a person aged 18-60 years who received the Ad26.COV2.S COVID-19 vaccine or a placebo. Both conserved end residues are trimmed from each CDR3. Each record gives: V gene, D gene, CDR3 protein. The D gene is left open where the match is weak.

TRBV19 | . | ASSHERSGNTIY
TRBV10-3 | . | AISESGRVNQPQH
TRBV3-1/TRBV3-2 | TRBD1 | ASSQMGQDHQPQH
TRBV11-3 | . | ASSSRDKSYEQY
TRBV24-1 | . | ATSEPGDGSDTQY
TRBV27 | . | ASSAPGRGQDTQY
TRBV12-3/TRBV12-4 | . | ASSFGRDTEAF
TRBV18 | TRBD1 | ASSPSTGAYNEQF
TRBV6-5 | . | ASRTPGAPNT
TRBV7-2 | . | ASSQGPTISGNNYGYT
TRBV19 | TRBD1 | ASSIGRGRPEAF
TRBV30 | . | AWSVLGAETQY
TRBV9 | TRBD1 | ASSPRTGNGEKLF
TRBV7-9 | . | ASSLGAGWRGQETQY
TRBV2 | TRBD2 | ASSVGGGYNEQF
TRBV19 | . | ASSSTGPYSGNTIY
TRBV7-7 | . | ASSQGTSTDTQY
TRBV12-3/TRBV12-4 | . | ASSPRADTQY
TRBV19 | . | ASKRGRGEKLF
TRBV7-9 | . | ASSPGWNTEAF
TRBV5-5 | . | ASSPSTGELF
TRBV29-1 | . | SVNSSWPQH
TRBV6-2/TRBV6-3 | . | ASSYSNGMNTEAF
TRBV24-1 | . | ATNAGASTDTQY
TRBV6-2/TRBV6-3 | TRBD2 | ASSSGTSEF
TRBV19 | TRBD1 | ASSRIPDRGYGNTIY
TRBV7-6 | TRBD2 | ASSLLSGGTGELF
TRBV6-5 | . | AIGGRGGTTNGYT
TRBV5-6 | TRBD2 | ASSLGLAGGPLNEQF
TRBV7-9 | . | ASSSWGSGETQY
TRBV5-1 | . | ASSLGARGSGNTIY
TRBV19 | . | ASSVQFVGQETQY
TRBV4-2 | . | ASEEDSFSSNTGELF
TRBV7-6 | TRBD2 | ASSPAGRGRNEQF
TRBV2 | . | ASSDKRGINGELF
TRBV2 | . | ASQKGGNANVLT
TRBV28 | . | ASGQRGIRSYNEQF
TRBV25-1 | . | ASTISQGPDTQY
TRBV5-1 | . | ASSLGATPLNEQF
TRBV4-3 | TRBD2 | ASSSLAGRAYNEQF
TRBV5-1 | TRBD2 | ASSPLAGGPHEQF
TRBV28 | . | ATRQGIYTEAF
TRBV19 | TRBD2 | ASSMASGAYNEQF
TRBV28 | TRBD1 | ASSSPGQYSPLH